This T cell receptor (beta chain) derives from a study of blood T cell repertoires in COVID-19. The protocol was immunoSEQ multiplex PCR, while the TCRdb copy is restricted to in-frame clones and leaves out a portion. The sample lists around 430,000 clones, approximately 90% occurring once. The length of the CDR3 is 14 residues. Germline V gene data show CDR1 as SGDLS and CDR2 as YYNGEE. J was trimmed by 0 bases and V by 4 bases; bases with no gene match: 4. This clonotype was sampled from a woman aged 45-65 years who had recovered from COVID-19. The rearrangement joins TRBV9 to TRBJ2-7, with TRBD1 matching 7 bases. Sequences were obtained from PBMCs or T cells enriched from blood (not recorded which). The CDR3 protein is CASSSGTASYEQYF. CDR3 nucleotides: TGTGCCAGCAGCTCCGGGACAGCCTCCTACGAGCAGTACTTC. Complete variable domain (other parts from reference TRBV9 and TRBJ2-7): DSGVTQTPKHLITATGQRVTLRCSPRSGDLSVYWYQQSLDQGLQFLIQYYNGEERAKGNILERFSAQQFPDLHSELNLSSLELGDSALYFCASSSGTASYEQYFGPGTRLTVT.